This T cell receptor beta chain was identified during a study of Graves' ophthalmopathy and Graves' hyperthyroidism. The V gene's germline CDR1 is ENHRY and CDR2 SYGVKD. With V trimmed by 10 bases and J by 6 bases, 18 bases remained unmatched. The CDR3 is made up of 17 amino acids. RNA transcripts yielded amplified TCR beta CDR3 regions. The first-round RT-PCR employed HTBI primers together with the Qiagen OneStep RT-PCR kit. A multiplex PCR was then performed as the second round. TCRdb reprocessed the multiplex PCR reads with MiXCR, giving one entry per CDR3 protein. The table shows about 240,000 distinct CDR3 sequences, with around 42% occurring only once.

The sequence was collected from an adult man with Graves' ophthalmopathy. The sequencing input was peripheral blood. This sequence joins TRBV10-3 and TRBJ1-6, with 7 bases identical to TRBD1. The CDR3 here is CASTKWAGGRGNSPLHF. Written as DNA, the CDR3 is TGTGCCAGCACCAAGTGGGCAGGGGGGAGAGGTAATTCACCCCTCCACTTT.